This T cell receptor beta chain is from a study of tumor-infiltrating lymphocytes in oesophageal squamous cell carcinoma. The CDR3 is made up of 13 amino acids. Trimming removed 1 base from V and 5 bases from J, with 8 bases in between. CDR1 is PRHDT and CDR2 is FYEKMQ in the germline V gene (reference sequence). This clonotype has a handful of counts. TCRdb reprocessed the PCR reads via MiXCR and lists one record per CDR3 protein. The data show 15,000 to 20,000 distinct CDR3 sequences, 35% to 45% seen once. Input material: normal esophageal tissue next to the tumor. The TCR sequence derives from a female donor with esophageal squamous cell carcinoma. This sequence joins TRBV13 and TRBJ1-1, with D unclear. CDR3 region: CASSLDQQTEAFF. Written as DNA, the CDR3 is TGTGCCAGCAGCTTAGACCAGCAGACTGAAGCTTTCTTT.